A single sample gave rise to the 22 T cell receptor beta chains below, sequenced in a study of patients and donors after allogeneic stem cell transplantation. MiXCR, applied by TCRdb to the RT-PCR reads, yields one record per CDR3 protein. The sample lists 20,000 to 30,000 distinct CDR3 sequences, less than 45% occurring once. Sequencing was carried out using blood, either unsorted or a sorted T cell fraction (not recorded which). These receptors all come from a human donor who was either an allogeneic HSCT recipient or a stem cell or donor lymphocyte infusion donor (not recorded which). It is not recorded whose cells these are; they may come from a transplant donor.

The table lists this clonotype with a few counts. The chain uses TRBV29-1 and TRBJ2-1; D is ambiguous. V was cut by 2 bases and J by 2 bases, with 10 bases left in between. The CDR3 is made up of 14 amino acids. CDR1 is SQVTM and CDR2 is ANQGSEA in the germline V gene. The CDR3 spells CSVETATTYNEQFF. The CDR3 nucleotides read TGCAGCGTTGAAACGGCTACAACCTACAATGAGCAGTTCTTC.

The chain uses TRBV12-3 or TRBV12-4 and TRBJ2-7; D remains unclear. This CDR3 has 12 residues. The V end was cut by 5 bases, the J end by 3 bases, with 8 bases between. In DNA, the CDR3 is TGTGCCAGCAGTCGTGACAACTACGAGCAGTACTTC. Its protein is CASSRDNYEQYF.

This clonotype was recorded many times. The J gene is TRBJ1-2, the V gene TRBV5-5, with D uncertain. V was trimmed by 0 bases and J by 4 bases, leaving 13 bases between them. There are 15 residues in the CDR3. Per the germline V gene, CDR1 is SGHKS and CDR2 is YYEKEE (reference sequence). CDR3 nucleotide sequence: TGTGCCAGCAGCTTGGATCTGGGGTCTCTCTATGGCTACACCTTC. It encodes CASSLDLGSLYGYTF.

This sequence joins TRBV20-1 and TRBJ1-1, with no clear D. The CDR3 totals 12 residues. V was shortened by 3 bases and J by 1 base, with 6 bases between the two germline ends. Germline CDR1 reads DFQATT; CDR2 reads SNEGSKA (reference sequence). In DNA, the CDR3 is TGCAGTGCTAGTTATCCGAACACTGAAGCTTTCTTT. This codes for CSASYPNTEAFF.

This chain links TRBV20-1 with TRBJ2-7; weak D call: TRBD1 (6 bases). The CDR3 contains 11 residues. Germline V gives CDR1 DFQATT, CDR2 SNEGSKA (reference sequence). Trimming removed 4 bases at V and 3 bases at J, with 7 bases between. CDR3 loop: CSAKQGYEQYF. CDR3 sequence (DNA): TGCAGTGCTAAACAGGGCTACGAGCAGTACTTC.

The chain carries TRBV3-1 and TRBJ1-3; D is perhaps TRBD1 (6 bases). The CDR3 is 16 amino acids. Trimming left V 0 bases short and J 0 bases short, with 9 bases between. CDR1 and CDR2 from the germline V gene are LGHDT and YNNKEL (reference sequence). The CDR3 sequence: CASSQDTGHSGNTIYF. DNA of the CDR3: TGTGCCAGCAGCCAAGATACAGGGCACTCTGGAAACACCATATATTTT.

The chain's CDR3 is CASRRPTGSEGYTF. DNA of the CDR3: TGTGCCAGCAGGCGACCGACAGGGTCGGAGGGCTACACCTTC. The chain employs TRBV7-9 and TRBJ1-2, with TRBD1 identical over 7 bases. The CDR3 has 14 amino acids. The germline V gene has CDR1 SEHNR and CDR2 FQNEAQ (reference sequence). Trimming took 6 bases from V and 8 from J; bases not matched to a gene: 12.

The chain recombines TRBV12-3 or TRBV12-4 with TRBJ1-3; TRBD1 agrees at 10 bases. J was trimmed by 2 bases and V by 5 bases; bases with no gene match: 3. The length of the CDR3 is 15 residues. The CDR3 region has the DNA TGTGCCAGCAGTCGGGACAGGGGCGCTGGAAACACCATATATTTT. Its translation: CASSRDRGAGNTIYF.

In this sample, this clonotype turned up a few times. V and J are TRBV12-3 or TRBV12-4 and TRBJ1-1; TRBD1 matches 10 bases. The CDR3 runs 18 residues. The trim removed 3 bases at V and 1 base at J, leaving 11 bases unmatched. CDR3 nucleotides: TGTGCCAGCAGTTTCTCCCTGAGGGGACAGGGGAGGAACACTGAAGCTTTCTTT. Its protein is CASSFSLRGQGRNTEAFF.

This clonotype turned up a few times. The chain carries TRBV12-3 or TRBV12-4 and TRBJ1-2; 7 nucleotides match TRBD1. The CDR3 totals 16 residues. Trimming at V came to 5 bases and at J to 5 bases, leaving 14 bases not matched to a gene. CDR3 coding DNA: TGTGCCAGCAGTCCCCTACGGGACAGAAGGGAGTATGGCTACACCTTC. It yields the protein CASSPLRDRREYGYTF.

This clonotype was picked up a small number of times. The rearrangement uses TRBV20-1 and TRBJ1-2; D uncertain. Germline CDR1 and CDR2: DFQATT and SNEGSKA (reference sequence). There are 12 residues in the CDR3. V was trimmed by 6 bases and J by 8 bases, leaving 16 bases between them. The CDR3 nucleotides are TGCAGTGCCCTGACCCCCGGGCCCGGCTACACCTTC. Protein: CSALTPGPGYTF.

The rearrangement links TRBV14 to TRBJ1-1; TRBD1 matches at 8 bases. Trimming took 3 bases from V and 3 from J; bases not matched to a gene: 6. Germline V lookup: CDR1 SGHDN, CDR2 FVKESK. CDR3 length: 15 residues. The CDR3 region is CASSHWTGRDTEAFF. CDR3 DNA sequence: TGTGCCAGCAGCCATTGGACAGGGAGGGACACTGAAGCTTTCTTT.

This clonotype was observed a single time. This chain links TRBV7-9 with TRBJ1-1; no definite D call. The ends were cut back, 5 bases at V and 2 bases at J, with 12 bases in the middle. The germline gives CDR1 SEHNR, CDR2 FQNEAQ (reference sequence). This CDR3 has 14 residues. DNA of the CDR3: TGTGCCAGCAGCCCTTCTGATCGTAACACTGAAGCTTTCTTT. Its protein product is CASSPSDRNTEAFF.

The chain is built from TRBV4-1 and TRBJ1-3; maybe TRBD1 (5 bases). The germline V and J ends were trimmed by 6 bases and 4 bases, with 16 bases remaining between them. This CDR3 has 15 residues. CDR1 and CDR2 (germline): MGHRA, YSYEKL. This CDR3 reads CASRPVRGSGNTIYF. The CDR3 region has the DNA TGCGCCAGCAGGCCGGTTAGGGGCTCAGGAAACACCATATATTTT.

This clonotype appeared a few times. The V and J genes are TRBV18 and TRBJ2-1; tentatively, D is TRBD1 or TRBD2 (5 bases each). V was trimmed by 6 bases and J by 4 bases, leaving 13 bases between them. The germline gives CDR1 KGHSH, CDR2 LQKENI. CDR3 size: 14 residues. The CDR3, as DNA: TGTGCCAGCTCGGAGGATCAGGGTTACAATGAGCAGTTCTTC. Translation gives CASSEDQGYNEQFF. Based on the CDR3 plus reference TRBV18 and TRBJ2-1, the full variable domain is NAGVMQNPRHLVRRRGQEARLRCSPMKGHSHVYWYRQLPEEGLKFMVYLQKENIIDESGMPKERFSAEFPKEGPSILRIQQVVRGDSAAYFCASSEDQGYNEQFFGPGTRLTVL.

This clonotype turned up a few times. This chain joins TRBV20-1 and TRBJ2-1, with a tentative D call TRBD1 (5 bases). V lost 3 bases to trimming and J lost 9 bases, with 12 bases between them. This CDR3 spans 12 amino acids. Per germline, CDR1 DFQATT and CDR2 SNEGSKA (reference sequence). CDR3 amino acids: CSASGERGEQFF. The CDR3 DNA reads as TGCAGTGCTAGCGGCGAAAGGGGTGAGCAGTTCTTC.

This clonotype qualifies as large. V usage is TRBV4-1 and J usage is TRBJ2-2; TRBD1 matches 7 bases. The V gene end was trimmed by 1 base and the J gene end by 4 bases; junction bases not matched to a gene: 3. The CDR3 runs to 15 residues. Germline assignment: CDR1 MGHRA and CDR2 YSYEKL. CDR3 in DNA: TGCGCCAGCAGCCAAGCCCCAGGGGGCACCGGGGAGCTGTTTTTT. Translating it yields CASSQAPGGTGELFF.

This clonotype was seen a handful of times. The gene calls are TRBV6-1 and TRBJ2-7, with D possibly matching TRBD1 (6 bases). The CDR3 runs to 14 residues. Germline loops: CDR1 MNHNS, CDR2 SASEGT. The V gene lost 2 bases and the J gene lost 3 bases, with 11 bases spanning the gap. CDR3 protein: CASSEIQGYYEQYF. The CDR3 DNA reads TGTGCCAGCAGTGAAATACAGGGCTACTACGAGCAGTACTTC.

The chain combines TRBV5-1 with TRBJ2-7; D uncertain. In germline, CDR1 is SGHRS, CDR2 YFSETQ. This CDR3 spans 15 amino acids. Trimming took off 0 bases at V and 1 base at J, with 11 bases between the two ends. This CDR3 reads CASSLALGSSYEQYF. The DNA for the CDR3 is TGCGCCAGCAGCTTGGCCCTCGGCAGTTCCTACGAGCAGTACTTC.

CDR3 loop: CASSLRAGDQPQHF. In DNA, the CDR3 is TGTGCCAGCAGCTTACGGGCAGGGGATCAGCCCCAGCATTTT. J is TRBJ1-5 and V is TRBV7-2, with TRBD1 as a possible D gene (6 bases). CDR1 and CDR2 from the germline V gene are SGHTA and FQGNSA. V was cut by 2 bases and J by 5 bases, with 10 bases left in between. This CDR3 region has 14 residues.

The chain joins TRBV5-1 to TRBJ2-7, with 7 bases fitting TRBD1. V lost 3 bases to trimming and J lost 1 base; unmatched junction nucleotides: 4. The CDR3 runs 14 residues. Germline assignment: CDR1 SGHRS and CDR2 YFSETQ. The CDR3 DNA is TGCGCCAGCAGCTGGGCGACAGGGTCCTACGAGCAGTACTTC. Amino acid sequence: CASSWATGSYEQYF. Drawing the rest from reference TRBV5-1 and TRBJ2-7, the complete variable domain is KAGVTQTPRYLIKTRGQQVTLSCSPISGHRSVSWYQQTPGQGLQFLFEYFSETQRNKGNFPGRFSGRQFSNSRSEMNVSTLELGDSALYLCASSWATGSYEQYFGPGTRLTVT.

This chain connects TRBV7-9 to TRBJ2-3; 7 bases match TRBD2. V gave up 4 bases and J gave up 0 bases; unmatched junction bases: 1. Germline V gives CDR1 SEHNR, CDR2 FQNEAQ (reference sequence). The CDR3 covers 14 residues. CDR3 amino acids: CASSWRESTDTQYF. As DNA, the CDR3 is TGTGCCAGCAGCTGGCGGGAGAGCACAGATACGCAGTATTTT.